What follows are 19 T cell receptor beta chains derived from one specimen sequenced in a study of T cell responses to AZD1222 COVID-19 vaccine. Method: immunoSEQ multiplex PCR; TCRdb's copy keeps in-frame clones and lacks some. Among about 120,000 clones listed, 92% were seen once. This material consisted of peripheral blood, taken on day 0 of AZD1222 vaccination. The receptors originated from an adult in good health.

The V and J genes are TRBV7-6 and TRBJ2-1; D uncertain. There are 13 residues in the CDR3. Germline loops: CDR1 SGHVS, CDR2 FNYEAQ. Trimming removed 0 bases at V and 6 bases at J, with 6 bases between. The chain's CDR3 is CASSLAGSNEQFF. The CDR3 region has the DNA TGTGCCAGCAGCTTAGCAGGCAGCAATGAGCAGTTCTTC.

The chain links TRBV19 to TRBJ2-7, with 9 bases lining up with TRBD1. Germline V gene sequence: CDR1 LNHDA, CDR2 SQIVND (reference sequence). J gave up 5 bases and V 4 bases, and 6 bases lay outside the gene matches. The CDR3 is 14 amino acids. The CDR3, as DNA: TGTGCCAGTAGTACTCGGGACAGGGACCACGAGCAGTACTTC. It specifies CASSTRDRDHEQYF. The whole variable domain, remainder taken from reference TRBV19 and TRBJ2-7, is DGGITQSPKYLFRKEGQNVTLSCEQNLNHDAMYWYRQDPGQGLRLIYYSQIVNDFQKGDIAEGYSVSREKKESFPLTVTSAQKNPTAFYLCASSTRDRDHEQYFGPGTRLTVT.

The J gene is TRBJ1-5, the V gene TRBV7-9; D remains unclear. V was pared by 4 bases and J by 9 bases, with 7 bases between. The CDR3 sequence is 11 residues long. Germline V gene lookup returns CDR1 SEHNR and CDR2 FQNEAQ (reference sequence). The CDR3 loop reads CASSSLRPQHF. The CDR3 DNA reads as TGTGCCAGCAGCTCCCTTCGGCCCCAGCATTTT.

This chain links TRBV19 with TRBJ1-1; TRBD1 might be the D (5 bases). V was trimmed by 4 bases and J by 5 bases, leaving 17 bases between them. This CDR3 contains 15 residues. Germline V lookup: CDR1 LNHDA, CDR2 SQIVND (reference sequence). The CDR3 nucleotides are TGTGCCAGTAGTACCGCCACAGGATCCGGGACTGAAGCTTTCTTT. As protein: CASSTATGSGTEAFF.

This chain uses TRBV19 with TRBJ2-5, with 11 bases aligning to TRBD2. Germline V lookup: CDR1 LNHDA, CDR2 SQIVND (reference sequence). The CDR3 extends over 15 amino acids. V shed 6 bases and J 5 bases; nucleotides not matched to a gene: 8. CDR3 nucleotides: TGTGCCAGTAGGCAACTAGCGGGGGAACCGGAGACCCAGTACTTC. The encoded protein is CASRQLAGEPETQYF.

This chain links TRBV6-2 or TRBV6-3 with TRBJ2-4; the D is unclear. This CDR3 contains 13 residues. CDR1 MNHEY and CDR2 SVGEGT come from the germline V gene. Trimming removed 6 bases at V and 2 bases at J, with 8 bases between. The CDR3 loop reads CASSLEPKNIQYF. The CDR3 DNA follows: TGTGCCAGCAGCCTAGAACCCAAAAACATTCAGTACTTC.

The chain couples TRBV6-5 to TRBJ1-4; D remains unclear. V lost 6 bases and J 1 base, leaving 12 bases between the germline ends. CDR1 MNHEY and CDR2 SVGAGI come from the germline V gene. The CDR3 extends over 15 amino acids. Written as DNA, the CDR3 is TGTGCCAGCAGCCGCAATGGGGAAACTAATGAAAAACTGTTTTTT. Protein sequence: CASSRNGETNEKLFF.

The chain is built from TRBV5-1 and TRBJ1-3; TRBD1 aligns across 7 bases. The V gene end was trimmed by 0 bases and the J gene end by 1 base; junction bases not matched to a gene: 4. The CDR3 loop spans 16 amino acids. From germline, CDR1 is SGHRS and CDR2 YFSETQ. The CDR3 here is CASSLAGTDSGNTIYF. The CDR3 nucleotides are TGCGCCAGCAGCTTGGCCGGGACAGATTCTGGAAACACCATATATTTT.

This clone has only one observation. The chain has TRBV25-1 and TRBJ1-1; a possible D gene is TRBD1 (6 bases). This CDR3 comprises 13 residues. Germline CDR1 reads MGHDK; CDR2 reads SYGVNS. The germline V and J ends were trimmed by 4 bases and 4 bases, with 10 bases remaining between them. The CDR3 nucleotides read TGTGCCAGCAGTGGGTACAGGGTCACTGAAGCTTTCTTT. Protein: CASSGYRVTEAFF.

The rearrangement uses TRBV23-1 and TRBJ1-6; D gene uncertain. TRBV23-1 falls under the ORF class, with uncertain function. V gave up 0 bases and J gave up 13 bases, with 16 bases separating them. The CDR3 totals 15 residues. CDR3: CASSQSRRRMLPLHF. Written as DNA, the CDR3 is TGCGCCAGCAGTCAATCGAGGCGTCGGATGTTGCCCCTCCACTTT.

This sequence joins TRBV6-5 and TRBJ1-2; D possibly corresponds to TRBD1 (6 bases). CDR3 length: 16 amino acids. The V and J ends lost 0 bases and 8 bases respectively, with 19 bases between them. Germline CDR1 is MNHEY and CDR2 is SVGAGI. In DNA form, the CDR3 reads TGTGCCAGCAGTTACTCGAAGGCGGAGGGGGTAAGGGGCTACACCTTC. This gives the protein CASSYSKAEGVRGYTF.

The table lists this clone with a few counts. The chain recombines TRBV7-2 with TRBJ2-1, with D unclear. The CDR3 sequence is 12 residues long. V lost 3 bases to trimming and J lost 9 bases, with 9 bases between them. Per germline, CDR1 SGHTA and CDR2 FQGNSA. The CDR3 nucleotides read TGTGCCAGCAGCTTGCCTGTGGGTGAGCAGTTCTTC. This sequence encodes CASSLPVGEQFF.

V and J are TRBV6-5 and TRBJ2-2; D not resolved. Germline CDR1 MNHEY, CDR2 SVGAGI. The CDR3 is 11 amino acids. Trimming removed 7 bases at V and 3 bases at J, with 3 bases between. CDR3 sequence reads: CASTHTGELFF. Here the CDR3 DNA reads TGTGCCAGCACGCACACCGGGGAGCTGTTTTTT.

CDR3 sequence reads: CASSLEGGRTYNEQFF. DNA of the CDR3: TGTGCCAGCAGCTTGGAGGGTGGGAGGACCTACAATGAGCAGTTCTTC. The rearrangement links TRBV5-5 to TRBJ2-1; tentatively, D is TRBD2 (6 bases). Germline V gives CDR1 SGHKS, CDR2 YYEKEE (reference sequence). The CDR3 has 16 amino acids. V lost 0 bases, J lost 2 bases, and 12 bases lay in between. Full variable domain (missing parts from reference TRBV5-5 and TRBJ2-1): DAGVTQSPTHLIKTRGQQVTLRCSPISGHKSVSWYQQVLGQGPQFIFQYYEKEERGRGNFPDRFSARQFPNYSSELNVNALLLGDSALYLCASSLEGGRTYNEQFFGPGTRLTVL.

This rearrangement joins TRBV7-8 to TRBJ1-1; TRBD1 matches at 9 bases. In germline, CDR1 is SGHVS, CDR2 FQNEAQ. J was trimmed by 0 bases and V by 2 bases; bases with no gene match: 4. This CDR3 has 16 amino acids. CDR3 sequence: CASSLYRDRVNTEAFF. Here the CDR3 DNA reads TGTGCCAGCAGCTTATACCGGGACAGGGTGAACACTGAAGCTTTCTTT.

This chain links TRBV30 with TRBJ2-4; no clear D. The CDR3 runs to 11 residues. Between the trimmed V and J ends, which lost 3 bases and 7 bases, there was a span of 7 bases. CDR1 and CDR2 from the germline V gene are GTSNPN and SVGIG (reference sequence). The CDR3 is CAWSLGNIQYF. The CDR3 DNA reads as TGTGCCTGGAGCCTAGGTAACATTCAGTACTTC.

The genes are TRBV6-5 and TRBJ2-3; D is perhaps TRBD1 (7 bases). Germline lookup yields CDR1 MNHEY and CDR2 SVGAGI. The CDR3 runs 15 residues. V was clipped by 6 bases and J by 6 bases, with 19 bases between them. Written as DNA, the CDR3 is TGTGCCAGCAGGATCTTAGGACAGGCGGGGGATACGCAGTATTTT. Its translation: CASRILGQAGDTQYF.

The J gene is TRBJ2-3, the V gene TRBV27; D is perhaps TRBD2 (6 bases). The CDR3 sequence is 16 residues long. Germline V gene data show CDR1 as MNHEY and CDR2 as SMNVEV (reference sequence). Trimming stripped 5 bases from V and 0 bases from J, with 15 bases between. CDR3 amino acids: CASSPYSGPSTDTQYF. The CDR3 DNA reads TGTGCCAGCAGTCCCTATAGCGGACCTAGCACAGATACGCAGTATTTT.

V is TRBV5-1 and J is TRBJ2-5, with D unresolved. Trimming took 1 base from V and 2 from J, leaving 9 bases between them. CDR1 and CDR2 (germline): SGHRS, YFSETQ. This CDR3 has 14 amino acids. CDR3 coding DNA: TGCGCCAGCAGCTTGCTCCGGAGACAAGAGACCCAGTACTTC. Protein: CASSLLRRQETQYF. Filled out from reference TRBV5-1 and TRBJ2-5, the complete variable domain reads KAGVTQTPRYLIKTRGQQVTLSCSPISGHRSVSWYQQTPGQGLQFLFEYFSETQRNKGNFPGRFSGRQFSNSRSEMNVSTLELGDSALYLCASSLLRRQETQYFGPGTRLLVL.